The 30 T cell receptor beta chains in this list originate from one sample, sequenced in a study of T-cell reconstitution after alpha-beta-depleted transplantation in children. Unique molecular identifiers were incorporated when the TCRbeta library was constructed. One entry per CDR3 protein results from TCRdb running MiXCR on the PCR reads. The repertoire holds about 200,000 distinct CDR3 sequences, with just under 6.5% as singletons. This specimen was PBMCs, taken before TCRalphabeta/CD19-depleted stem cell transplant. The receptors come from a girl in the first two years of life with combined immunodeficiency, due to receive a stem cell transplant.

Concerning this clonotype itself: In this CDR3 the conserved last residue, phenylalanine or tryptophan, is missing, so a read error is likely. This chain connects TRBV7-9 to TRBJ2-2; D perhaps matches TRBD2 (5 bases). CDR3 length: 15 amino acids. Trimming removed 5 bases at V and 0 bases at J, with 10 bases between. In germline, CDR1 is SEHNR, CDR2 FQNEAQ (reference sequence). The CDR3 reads CASSPRTPNTGELFY. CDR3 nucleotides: TGTGCCAGCAGCCCTAGGACTCCGAACACCGGGGAGCTGTTTTAT.

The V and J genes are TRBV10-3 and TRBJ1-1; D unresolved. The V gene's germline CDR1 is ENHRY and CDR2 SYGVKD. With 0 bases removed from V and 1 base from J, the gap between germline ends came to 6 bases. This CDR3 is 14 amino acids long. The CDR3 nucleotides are TGTGCCATCAGTGAGTCGCCAGGGAACACTGAAGCTTTCTTT. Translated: CAISESPGNTEAFF.

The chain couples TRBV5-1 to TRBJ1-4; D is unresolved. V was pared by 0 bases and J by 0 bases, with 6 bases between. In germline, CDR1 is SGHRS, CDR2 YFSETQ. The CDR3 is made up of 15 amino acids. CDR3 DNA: TGCGCCAGCAGCTTGGGTTACGCAACTAATGAAAAACTGTTTTTT. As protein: CASSLGYATNEKLFF.

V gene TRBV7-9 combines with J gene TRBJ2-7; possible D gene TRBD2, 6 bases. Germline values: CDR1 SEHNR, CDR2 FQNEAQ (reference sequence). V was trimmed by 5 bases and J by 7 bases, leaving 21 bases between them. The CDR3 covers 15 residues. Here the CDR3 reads CASSQTLTSFSEQYF. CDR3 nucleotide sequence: TGTGCCAGCAGCCAGACCCTGACTAGTTTCTCGGAGCAGTACTTC.

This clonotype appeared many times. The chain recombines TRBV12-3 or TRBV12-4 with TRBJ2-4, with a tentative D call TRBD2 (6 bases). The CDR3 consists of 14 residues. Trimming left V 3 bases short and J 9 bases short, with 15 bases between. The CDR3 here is CASSFMGTGGIQYF. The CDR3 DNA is TGTGCCAGCAGTTTTATGGGTACCGGGGGCATTCAGTACTTC.

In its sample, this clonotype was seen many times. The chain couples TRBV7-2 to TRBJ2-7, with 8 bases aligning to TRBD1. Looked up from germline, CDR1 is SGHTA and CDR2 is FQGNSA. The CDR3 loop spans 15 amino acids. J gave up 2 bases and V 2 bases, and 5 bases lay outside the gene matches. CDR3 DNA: TGTGCCAGCAGCTTACTCATGGACAGGGCCTACGAGCAGTACTTC. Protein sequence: CASSLLMDRAYEQYF.

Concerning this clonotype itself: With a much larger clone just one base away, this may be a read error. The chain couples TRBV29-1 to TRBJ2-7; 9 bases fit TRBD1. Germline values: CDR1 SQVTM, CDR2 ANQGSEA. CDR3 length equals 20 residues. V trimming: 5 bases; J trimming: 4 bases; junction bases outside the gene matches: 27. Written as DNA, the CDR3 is TGCAGCGTTTCGGGATATTCCGGACAGGGGATGATAGCGGAAACTTACGAGCAGTACTTC. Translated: CSVSGYSGQGMIAETYEQYF.

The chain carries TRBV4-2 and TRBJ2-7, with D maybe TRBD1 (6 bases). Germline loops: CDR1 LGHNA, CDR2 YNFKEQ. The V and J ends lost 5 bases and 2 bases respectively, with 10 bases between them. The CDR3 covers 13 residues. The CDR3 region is CASSVQGTYEQYF. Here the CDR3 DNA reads TGTGCCAGCAGCGTACAGGGCACCTACGAGCAGTACTTC.

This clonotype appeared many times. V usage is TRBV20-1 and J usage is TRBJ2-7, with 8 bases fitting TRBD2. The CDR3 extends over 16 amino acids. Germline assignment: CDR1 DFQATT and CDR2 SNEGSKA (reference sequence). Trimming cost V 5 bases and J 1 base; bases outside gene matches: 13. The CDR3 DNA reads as TGCAGTGCTCCCCAGACCGGAACTAGCGGTTCCTACGAGCAGTACTTC. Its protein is CSAPQTGTSGSYEQYF.

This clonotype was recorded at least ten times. CDR3 coding DNA: TGCAGTGCTAGAGATCCCCTTACTAGCGGAAGAGCCTACGAGCAGTACTTC. Protein sequence: CSARDPLTSGRAYEQYF. The chain employs TRBV20-1 and TRBJ2-7; 8 bases map to TRBD2. Germline trimming cut 0 bases from V and 2 bases from J; bases unmatched to any gene: 12. The CDR3 length is 17 residues. CDR1 DFQATT and CDR2 SNEGSKA come from the germline V gene (reference sequence).

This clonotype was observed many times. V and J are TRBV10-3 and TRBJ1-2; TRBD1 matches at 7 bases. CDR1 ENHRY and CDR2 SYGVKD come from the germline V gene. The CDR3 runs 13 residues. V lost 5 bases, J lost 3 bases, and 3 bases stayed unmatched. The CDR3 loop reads CAISNDRDYGYTF. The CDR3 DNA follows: TGTGCCATCAGTAACGACAGGGACTATGGCTACACCTTC.

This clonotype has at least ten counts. Written as DNA, the CDR3 is TGCGCCAGCAGCCAAGATTCAGCGGGGGTGGATTGGACAGATACGCAGTATTTT. It is translated as CASSQDSAGVDWTDTQYF. This chain links TRBV4-3 with TRBJ2-3, with 8 bases matching TRBD2. Germline V lookup: CDR1 LGHNA, CDR2 YSLEER. J gave up 3 bases and V 0 bases, and 11 bases lay outside the gene matches. The CDR3 contains 18 residues.

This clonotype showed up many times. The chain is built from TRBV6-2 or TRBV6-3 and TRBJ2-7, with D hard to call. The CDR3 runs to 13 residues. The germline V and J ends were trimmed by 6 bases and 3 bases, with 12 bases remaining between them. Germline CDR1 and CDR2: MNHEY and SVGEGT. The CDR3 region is CASSEYSGYEQYF. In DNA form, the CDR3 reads TGTGCCAGCAGCGAATACTCCGGCTACGAGCAGTACTTC.

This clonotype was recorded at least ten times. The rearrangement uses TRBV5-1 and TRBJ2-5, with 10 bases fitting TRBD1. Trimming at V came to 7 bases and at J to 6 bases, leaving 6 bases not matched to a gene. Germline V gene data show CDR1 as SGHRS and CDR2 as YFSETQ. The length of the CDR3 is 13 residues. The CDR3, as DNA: TGCGCCAGCGGAGACAGGGGGCTCAAGACCCAGTACTTC. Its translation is CASGDRGLKTQYF.

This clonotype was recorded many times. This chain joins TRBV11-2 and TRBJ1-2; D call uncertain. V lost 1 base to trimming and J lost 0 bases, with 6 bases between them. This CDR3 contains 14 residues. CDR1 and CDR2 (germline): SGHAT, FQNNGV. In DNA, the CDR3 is TGTGCCAGCAGCTTAGTTCGGTCTAACTATGGCTACACCTTC. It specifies CASSLVRSNYGYTF.

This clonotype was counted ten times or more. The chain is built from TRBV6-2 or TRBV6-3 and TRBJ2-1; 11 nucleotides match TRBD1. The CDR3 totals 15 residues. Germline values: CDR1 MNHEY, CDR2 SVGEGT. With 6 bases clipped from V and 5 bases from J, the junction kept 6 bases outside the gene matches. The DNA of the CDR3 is TGTGCCAGCAGACACCCGGGACAGGGGGACAATGAGCAGTTCTTC. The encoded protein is CASRHPGQGDNEQFF.

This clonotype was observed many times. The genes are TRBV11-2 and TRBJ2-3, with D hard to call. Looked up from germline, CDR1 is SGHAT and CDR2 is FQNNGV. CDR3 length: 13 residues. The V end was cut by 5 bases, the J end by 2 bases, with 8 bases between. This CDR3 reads CASSGSYTDTQYF. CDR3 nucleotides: TGTGCCAGCAGCGGCTCATACACAGATACGCAGTATTTT.

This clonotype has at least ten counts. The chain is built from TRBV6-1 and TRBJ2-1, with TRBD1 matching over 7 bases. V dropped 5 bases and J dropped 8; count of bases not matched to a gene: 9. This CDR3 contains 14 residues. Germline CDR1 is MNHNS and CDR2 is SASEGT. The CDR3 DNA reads TGTGCCAGCAGTCCCCCGACAGGGCATTATGAGCAGTTCTTC. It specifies CASSPPTGHYEQFF.

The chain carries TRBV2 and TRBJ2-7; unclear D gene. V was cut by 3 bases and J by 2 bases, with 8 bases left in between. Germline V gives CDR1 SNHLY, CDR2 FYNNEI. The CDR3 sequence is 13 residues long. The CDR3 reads CASSDQVAYEQYF. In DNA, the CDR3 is TGTGCCAGCAGTGATCAGGTCGCCTACGAGCAGTACTTC.

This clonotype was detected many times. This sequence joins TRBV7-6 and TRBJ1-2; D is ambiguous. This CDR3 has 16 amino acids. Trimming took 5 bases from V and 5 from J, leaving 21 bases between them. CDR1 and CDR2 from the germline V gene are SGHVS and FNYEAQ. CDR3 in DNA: TGTGCCAGCAGCCTTTATAGTGGCTCACGGCTTTATGGCTACACCTTC. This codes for CASSLYSGSRLYGYTF.

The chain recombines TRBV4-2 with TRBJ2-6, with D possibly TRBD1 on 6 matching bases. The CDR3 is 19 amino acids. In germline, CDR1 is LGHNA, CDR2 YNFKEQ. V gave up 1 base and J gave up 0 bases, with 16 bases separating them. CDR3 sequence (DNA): TGTGCCAGCAGCCAAGTCCGGGGACAACGATCCTCTGGGGCCAACGTCCTGACTTTC. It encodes CASSQVRGQRSSGANVLTF.

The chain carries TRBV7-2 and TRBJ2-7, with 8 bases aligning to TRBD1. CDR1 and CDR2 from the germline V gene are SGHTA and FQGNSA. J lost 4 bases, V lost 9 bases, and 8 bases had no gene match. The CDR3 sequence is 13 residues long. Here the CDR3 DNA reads TGTGCCAGTAACCGAGGACAGGGTTACGAGCAGTACTTC. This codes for CASNRGQGYEQYF.

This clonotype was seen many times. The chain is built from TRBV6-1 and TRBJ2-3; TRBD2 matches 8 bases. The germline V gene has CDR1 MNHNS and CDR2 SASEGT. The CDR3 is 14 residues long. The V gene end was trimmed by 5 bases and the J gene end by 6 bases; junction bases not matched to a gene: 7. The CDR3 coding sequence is TGTGCCAGCAGTAAGCCGGGGGGGCCCGATACGCAGTATTTT. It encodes CASSKPGGPDTQYF.

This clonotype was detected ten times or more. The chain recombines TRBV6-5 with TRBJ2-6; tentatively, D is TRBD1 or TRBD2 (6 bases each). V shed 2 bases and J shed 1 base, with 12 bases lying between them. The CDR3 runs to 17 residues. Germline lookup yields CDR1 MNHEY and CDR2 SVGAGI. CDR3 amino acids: CASSYGGRDSGANVLTF. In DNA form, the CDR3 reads TGTGCCAGCAGTTACGGGGGGCGGGATTCTGGGGCCAACGTCCTGACTTTC.

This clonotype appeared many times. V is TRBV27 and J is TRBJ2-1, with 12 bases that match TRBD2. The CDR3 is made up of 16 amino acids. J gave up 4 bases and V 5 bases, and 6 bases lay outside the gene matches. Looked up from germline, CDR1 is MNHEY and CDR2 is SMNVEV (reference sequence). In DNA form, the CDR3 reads TGTGCCAGCAGTGGGACTAGCGGGTGGGCTTACAATGAGCAGTTCTTC. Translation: CASSGTSGWAYNEQFF.

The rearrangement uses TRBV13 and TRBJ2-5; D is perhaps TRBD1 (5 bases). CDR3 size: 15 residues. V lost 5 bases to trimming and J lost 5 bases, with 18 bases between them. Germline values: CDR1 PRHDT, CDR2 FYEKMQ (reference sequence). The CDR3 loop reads CASSQRSGKGETQYF. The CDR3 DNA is TGTGCCAGCAGCCAACGTTCAGGGAAAGGGGAGACCCAGTACTTC. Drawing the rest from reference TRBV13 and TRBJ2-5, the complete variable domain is AAGVIQSPRHLIKEKRETATLKCYPIPRHDTVYWYQQGPGQDPQFLISFYEKMQSDKGSIPDRFSAQQFSDYHSELNMSSLELGDSALYFCASSQRSGKGETQYFGPGTRLLVL.

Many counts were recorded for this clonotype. Written as DNA, the CDR3 is TGTGCCAGCAGTTTAGCGGGACAGAACAATGAGCAGTTCTTC. It codes for CASSLAGQNNEQFF. This chain uses TRBV12-3 or TRBV12-4 with TRBJ2-1; 7 bases are shared with TRBD1. The CDR3 is made up of 14 amino acids. The V and J ends lost 0 bases and 5 bases, in that order; junction bases with no gene match: 1.

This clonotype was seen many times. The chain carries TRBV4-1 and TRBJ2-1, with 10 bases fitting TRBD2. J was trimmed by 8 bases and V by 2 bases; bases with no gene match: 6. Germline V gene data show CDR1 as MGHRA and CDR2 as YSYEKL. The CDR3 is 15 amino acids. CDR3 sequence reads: CASSQLAGDGDEQFF. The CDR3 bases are TGCGCCAGCAGCCAACTAGCGGGAGATGGCGATGAGCAGTTCTTC.

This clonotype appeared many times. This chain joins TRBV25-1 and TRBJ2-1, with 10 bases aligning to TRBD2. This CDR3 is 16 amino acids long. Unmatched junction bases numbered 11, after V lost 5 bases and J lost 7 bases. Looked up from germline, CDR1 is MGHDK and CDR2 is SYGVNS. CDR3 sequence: CASSKASGRAGNEQFF. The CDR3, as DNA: TGTGCCAGCAGTAAAGCGAGCGGGAGGGCCGGTAATGAGCAGTTCTTC.

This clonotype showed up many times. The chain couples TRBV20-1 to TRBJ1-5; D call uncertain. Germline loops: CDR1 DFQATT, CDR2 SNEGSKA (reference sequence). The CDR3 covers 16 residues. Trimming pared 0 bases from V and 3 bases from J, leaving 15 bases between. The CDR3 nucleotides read TGCAGTGCTAGAGATCATGGCAGGCCAACCAATCAGCCCCAGCATTTT. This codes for CSARDHGRPTNQPQHF.